This paragraph covers one T cell receptor (beta chain) sequence. The same CDR3 can be traced to other DNA sequences in this sample. The protocol was immunoSEQ multiplex PCR, while the TCRdb copy is restricted to in-frame clones and leaves out a portion. The sample has 150,000 or so clones; 86% are singletons. CDR3 length equals 13 residues. CDR1 is SQVTM, CDR2 ANQGSEA, per germline. The junction had 4 bases not matched to a gene; V was cut back by 6 bases and J by 2 bases. The data stem from a study of blood T cell repertoires in COVID-19. Sequencing used peripheral blood. This rearrangement joins TRBV29-1 to TRBJ1-2; TRBD1 aligns across 9 bases. The receptor was derived from a woman in her seventies with COVID-19, enrolled during active disease. The chain's CDR3 is CSVPGQGNYGYTF. The CDR3 DNA reads as TGCAGCGTACCGGGACAGGGCAACTATGGCTACACCTTC.